This T cell receptor beta chain derives from a study of cytomegalovirus exposure and HLA in healthy donors. A multiplex PCR was run with 60 Vbeta primers and 13 Jbeta primers. Sequencing used immunoSEQ multiplex PCR; TCRdb keeps in-frame clones, though not all of them. This table holds roughly 150,000 clones, 80% to 85% found once. V lost 4 bases and J 9 bases, leaving 13 bases between the germline ends. The CDR3 spans 14 residues. Germline V lookup: CDR1 SGHAT, CDR2 FQNNGV. The receptor comes from a male donor in good health and CMV-seropositive. What was sequenced was PBMCs. The chain links TRBV11-2 to TRBJ1-6; maybe TRBD1 (6 bases). For the CDR3, the DNA is TGTGCCAGCAGCTCGCGGACAGAGATTTCACCCCTCCACTTT. It encodes CASSSRTEISPLHF.